The 7 T cell receptor beta chains reported below all come from one sample, sequenced in a study of T cell responses to AZD1222 COVID-19 vaccine. The data were produced by immunoSEQ multiplex PCR, yet TCRdb's version contains in-frame clones alone and is incomplete. This sample has about 110,000 clones, with about 90% found just once. This sample comprised peripheral blood, obtained on day 0 of AZD1222 vaccination. The receptors come from an adult in good health.

This chain uses TRBV9 with TRBJ2-7; 8 positions match TRBD1. CDR1 and CDR2 from the germline V gene are SGDLS and YYNGEE. V gave up 2 bases and J gave up 5 bases; unmatched junction bases: 12. The CDR3 extends over 16 amino acids. The CDR3 spells CASSVHQGATGNEQYF. In DNA form, the CDR3 reads TGTGCCAGCAGCGTCCACCAGGGGGCGACGGGGAACGAGCAGTACTTC.

This clone was seen once. The chain combines TRBV4-2 with TRBJ2-7, with D tentatively TRBD1 or TRBD2 (5 bases each). Trimming shortened V by 0 bases and J by 4 bases, and 22 bases separated the two germline ends. Germline CDR1 and CDR2: LGHNA and YNFKEQ. The CDR3 extends over 18 amino acids. CDR3 DNA: TGTGCCAGCAGCCAAGATGGAGCCCTAGCAGGGCCCTCATACGAGCAGTACTTC. It specifies CASSQDGALAGPSYEQYF.

The chain employs TRBV9 and TRBJ2-1; D unclear. The CDR3 length is 14 residues. V lost 3 bases and J 6 bases, leaving 13 bases between the germline ends. The germline gives CDR1 SGDLS, CDR2 YYNGEE. In nucleotides, the CDR3 is TGTGCCAGCAGCGGCAACCCCTCCGGCAATGAGCAGTTCTTC. It specifies CASSGNPSGNEQFF.

The rearrangement uses TRBV9 and TRBJ1-2; D remains ambiguous. Germline assignment: CDR1 SGDLS and CDR2 YYNGEE. Trimming took 0 bases from V and 2 from J, leaving 5 bases between them. This CDR3 region has 13 residues. The CDR3 DNA reads TGTGCCAGCAGCGTAGTTGGGAACTATGGCTACACCTTC. It yields the protein CASSVVGNYGYTF.

The V and J genes are TRBV11-2 and TRBJ2-7; D possibly corresponds to TRBD2 (6 bases). V lost 1 base and J lost 0, with 7 bases in between. In germline, CDR1 is SGHAT, CDR2 FQNNGV. This CDR3 has 14 amino acids. DNA for the CDR3: TGTGCCAGCAGCTTAGGGGGAGGCTCCTACGAGCAGTACTTC. Its translation: CASSLGGGSYEQYF.

For the CDR3, the DNA is TGTGCCAGCAGTGAATTAGTACAGGGGAATTCACCCCTCCACTTT. Translation gives CASSELVQGNSPLHF. The chain recombines TRBV6-1 with TRBJ1-6; 7 nucleotides align to TRBD1. The CDR3 runs to 15 residues. Looked up from germline, CDR1 is MNHNS and CDR2 is SASEGT. With V trimmed by 2 bases and J by 7 bases, 5 bases remained unmatched.

The chain uses TRBV14 and TRBJ2-5, with D possibly being TRBD2 (5 bases). The CDR3 totals 15 residues. V lost 4 bases, J lost 5 bases, and 17 bases lay in between. Germline CDR1 is SGHDN and CDR2 is FVKESK. The chain's CDR3 is CASSPRTLTVETQYF. CDR3 DNA: TGTGCCAGCAGCCCCCGGACTCTAACAGTGGAGACCCAGTACTTC.